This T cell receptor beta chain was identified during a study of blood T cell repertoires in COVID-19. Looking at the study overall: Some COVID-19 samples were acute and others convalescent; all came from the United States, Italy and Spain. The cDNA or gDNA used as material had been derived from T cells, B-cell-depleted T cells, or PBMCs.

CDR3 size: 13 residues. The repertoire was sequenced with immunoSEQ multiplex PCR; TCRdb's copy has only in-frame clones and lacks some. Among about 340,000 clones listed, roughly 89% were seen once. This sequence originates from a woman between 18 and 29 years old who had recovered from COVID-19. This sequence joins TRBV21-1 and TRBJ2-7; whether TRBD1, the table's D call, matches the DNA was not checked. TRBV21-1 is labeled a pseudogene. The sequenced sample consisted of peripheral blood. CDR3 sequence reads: CASGIIQGGEQYV. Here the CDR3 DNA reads TGTGCCAGCGGAATCATACAGGGTGGGGAGCAGTACGTC.